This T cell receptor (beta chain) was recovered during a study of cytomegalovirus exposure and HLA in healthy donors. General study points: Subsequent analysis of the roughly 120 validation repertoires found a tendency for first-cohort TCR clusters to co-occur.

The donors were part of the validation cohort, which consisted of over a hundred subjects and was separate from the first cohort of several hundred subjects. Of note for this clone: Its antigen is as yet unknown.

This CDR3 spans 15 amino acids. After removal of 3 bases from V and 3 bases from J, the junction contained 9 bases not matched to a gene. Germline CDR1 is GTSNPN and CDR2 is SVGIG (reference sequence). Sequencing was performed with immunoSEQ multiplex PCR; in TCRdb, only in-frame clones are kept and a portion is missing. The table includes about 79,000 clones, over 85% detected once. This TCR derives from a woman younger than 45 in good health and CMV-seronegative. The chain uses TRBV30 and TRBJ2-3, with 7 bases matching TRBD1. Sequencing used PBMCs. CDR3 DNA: TGTGCCTGGAGCAAGGTGGACAGGTTAACAGATACGCAGTATTTT. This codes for CAWSKVDRLTDTQYF.